This T cell receptor (beta chain) was recorded in a study of beta chain features in type 1 diabetes. Whole-study context: What patients shared with healthy donors was a similar profile of age, gender and cell yields. The study, taken as a whole, reports: Patients showed naive, central memory and Treg TCRB repertoires that appeared more similar than those of healthy donors. Moderate yet significant TCRB CDR3 shortening was seen in Type 1 diabetes patients in all four CD4+ subsets.

Germline CDR1 and CDR2: SGHKS and YYEKEE (reference sequence). CDR3 size: 15 residues. V was pared by 4 bases and J by 5 bases, with 18 bases between. Isolation of CD4+ naive, central memory, regulatory and stem cell-like memory cells was achieved by sorting via CD45RO/CCR7/CD25/CD127/CD95/CD27. This clone was seen many times. Antigen: not known. Of the isolated RNA, all was reverse transcribed, and so the sequenced material was expressed TCRB transcripts. Clones were sequenced by immunoSEQ multiplex PCR, and TCRdb holds only the in-frame ones, with some missing. The data show about 370,000 clones, roughly 9.8% seen once.

The sequence was obtained from a man aged 25 to 40 with type 1 diabetes. The chain carries TRBV5-5 and TRBJ2-5; D may be TRBD2 (6 bases). The sequenced sample was central memory CD4+ T cells from blood. The CDR3 region is CASSGGPFAGETQYF. The DNA of the CDR3 is TGTGCCAGCAGCGGCGGCCCCTTTGCGGGGGAGACCCAGTACTTC. Based on the CDR3 plus reference TRBV5-5 and TRBJ2-5, the full variable domain is DAGVTQSPTHLIKTRGQQVTLRCSPISGHKSVSWYQQVLGQGPQFIFQYYEKEERGRGNFPDRFSARQFPNYSSELNVNALLLGDSALYLCASSGGPFAGETQYFGPGTRLLVL.